These 11 T cell receptor beta chains were all obtained from the same sample, sequenced in a study of naive and memory T cell subsets. Four PCR rounds used nested alpha and beta constant region primers plus the SP2 primer. TCRdb called the 5' RACE reads again in MiXCR, with one record for every CDR3 protein. In the table there are 50,000 to 60,000 distinct CDR3 sequences, 7.6% of which are singletons. The library had UMIs added by 3' ligation of an oligonucleotide to TCR cDNA. Every receptor here comes from a female donor in good health.

The rearrangement uses TRBV4-3 and TRBJ2-5; 9 nucleotides line up with TRBD2. The CDR3 totals 17 residues. Germline V gene sequence: CDR1 LGHNA, CDR2 YSLEER. Trimming cost V 2 bases and J 4 bases; bases outside gene matches: 11. The CDR3 spells CASSQRLAGITGETQYF. The CDR3 DNA is TGCGCCAGCAGCCAAAGGCTAGCGGGGATCACCGGAGAGACCCAGTACTTC.

This sequence joins TRBV6-2 or TRBV6-3 and TRBJ2-5; 7 bases are a match to TRBD1. CDR3 size: 16 residues. Trimming removed 5 bases from V and 3 bases from J; junction bases left unmatched: 12. Germline V gene data show CDR1 as MNHEY and CDR2 as SVGEGT. The CDR3 spells CASSRIQGVTKETQYF. Here the CDR3 DNA reads TGTGCCAGCAGTCGGATCCAGGGGGTTACCAAAGAGACCCAGTACTTC.

There are many counts of this clonotype. The CDR3 sequence: CASSWGFGGGASNEQFF. CDR3 in DNA: TGTGCCAGCAGCTGGGGTTTTGGCGGGGGGGCATCCAATGAGCAGTTCTTC. The chain joins TRBV7-2 to TRBJ2-1; 9 bases map to TRBD2. This CDR3 is built from 17 residues. The V segment lost 4 bases and the J segment 6 bases; nucleotides outside the gene matches: 13. Germline V gene sequence: CDR1 SGHTA, CDR2 FQGNSA.

This clonotype was counted at least ten times. Germline is not matched at one junction end, which may reflect a read error. The V call is TRBV12-5, the J call TRBJ2-1; D is unclear. This CDR3 is 13 amino acids long. In germline, CDR1 is LGHNT, CDR2 FRNRAP. The CDR3 protein is CASGLSLSLPQVF. The CDR3 DNA follows: TGTGCTAGTGGTTTGTCCCTCAGCCTACCGCAAGTCTTC. Looking up the rest from reference TRBV12-5 and TRBJ2-1 gives the full variable domain: DARVTQTPRHKVTEMGQEVTMRCQPILGHNTVFWYRQTMMQGLELLAYFRNRAPLDDSGMPKDRFSAEMPDATLATLKIQPSEPRDSAVYFCASGLSLSLPQVFGPGTRLTVL.

This clonotype occurred a few times. The chain employs TRBV7-8 and TRBJ2-5; D remains unclear. Germline V gene sequence: CDR1 SGHVS, CDR2 FQNEAQ. V was cut by 0 bases and J by 2 bases, with 7 bases left in between. The CDR3 spans 14 residues. CDR3 nucleotide sequence: TGTGCCAGCAGCTTAGCGCGGTGGCAAGAGACCCAGTACTTC. This gives the protein CASSLARWQETQYF.

The chain is built from TRBV10-3 and TRBJ1-2, with D maybe TRBD1 (6 bases). V was pared by 6 bases and J by 2 bases, with 13 bases between. The length of the CDR3 is 14 residues. Germline assignment: CDR1 ENHRY and CDR2 SYGVKD. The CDR3 protein is CAIRSTGFNYGYTF. The CDR3 DNA reads TGTGCCATCAGATCGACAGGCTTCAACTATGGCTACACCTTC.

The chain carries TRBV29-1 and TRBJ1-2, with D maybe TRBD1 (6 bases). This CDR3 is 15 amino acids long. Trimming pared 0 bases from V and 5 bases from J, leaving 16 bases between. Germline assignment: CDR1 SQVTM and CDR2 ANQGSEA. The CDR3 bases are TGCAGCGTTGAAGATCCGGGGGGGCGGTGGTATGGCTACACCTTC. Amino acids: CSVEDPGGRWYGYTF.

This clonotype showed up many times. The chain is built from TRBV18 and TRBJ2-1, with D perhaps TRBD2 (6 bases). Trimming removed 3 bases at V and 12 bases at J, with 15 bases between. CDR3 length: 13 amino acids. Germline V gene sequence: CDR1 KGHSH, CDR2 LQKENI. CDR3 sequence reads: CASSPGLHHGQFF. CDR3 DNA sequence: TGTGCCAGCTCACCGGGACTCCACCACGGGCAGTTCTTC.

This clonotype was detected many times. CDR3: CAWTRGTNTEAFF. DNA for the CDR3: TGTGCCTGGACCAGGGGGACGAACACTGAAGCTTTCTTT. This chain links TRBV30 with TRBJ1-1; 7 nucleotides align to TRBD1. The V gene end was trimmed by 4 bases and the J gene end by 1 base; junction bases not matched to a gene: 3. CDR3 length equals 13 residues. From germline, CDR1 is GTSNPN and CDR2 SVGIG (reference sequence).

Many counts were recorded for this clonotype. This chain joins TRBV4-3 and TRBJ1-2, with 9 positions matching TRBD1. J lost 6 bases, V lost 2 bases, and 7 bases had no gene match. Germline loops: CDR1 LGHNA, CDR2 YSLEER. The CDR3 sequence is 15 residues long. CDR3 residues: CASSQQWTGEDGYTF. In nucleotides, the CDR3 is TGCGCCAGCAGCCAACAATGGACAGGGGAAGATGGCTACACCTTC.

There are a few counts of this clonotype. The V gene is TRBV28, the J gene TRBJ2-7; a weak D match, TRBD1 (6 bases). Germline lookup yields CDR1 MDHEN and CDR2 SYDVKM. Trimming pared 6 bases from V and 4 bases from J, leaving 13 bases between. The CDR3 contains 13 residues. The CDR3 here is CASSGTPVYEQYF. In DNA form, the CDR3 reads TGTGCCAGCAGCGGGACACCCGTTTACGAGCAGTACTTC.